This T cell receptor (beta chain) came from a study of T cells in Graves' hyperthyroidism and ophthalmopathy. Across the whole study: The initial diagnosis was the point when peripheral blood was collected, ahead of any treatment.

This clonotype was observed many times. Uncontrolled infection, other autoimmune disease, pregnancy or lactation led to exclusion. TCR beta CDR3 regions were amplified from RNA transcripts. Researchers ran a first-round RT-PCR on the TCR CDR3 using the HTBI primer set. From the multiplex PCR reads, TCRdb called clonotypes with MiXCR, one entry per CDR3 protein. The sample includes more than 550,000 distinct CDR3 sequences, roughly a sixth of them seen just once. The CDR3 has 14 residues. Trimming left V 6 bases short and J 1 base short, with 13 bases between. Germline CDR1 is SEHNR and CDR2 is FQNEAQ (reference sequence).

The chain links TRBV7-9 to TRBJ2-7, with a weak D call TRBD1 (5 bases). The sample comprised blood. This receptor was obtained from a man between 45 and 60 years old with Graves' hyperthyroidism. CDR3: CASSLQAGSYEQYF. The CDR3 bases are TGTGCCAGCAGTTTACAGGCTGGTTCCTACGAGCAGTACTTC. The full variable domain, in which reference TRBV7-9 and TRBJ2-7 provide the parts outside the CDR3, is DTGVSQNPRHKITKRGQNVTFRCDPISEHNRLYWYRQTLGQGPEFLTYFQNEAQLEKSRLLSDRFSAERPKGSFSTLEIQRTEQGDSAMYLCASSLQAGSYEQYFGPGTRLTVT.